The 32 T cell receptor beta chains presented below share a single source sample, sequenced in a study of PD-1 blockade in classical Hodgkin lymphoma. The repertoire was sequenced with immunoSEQ multiplex PCR; TCRdb's copy has only in-frame clones and lacks some. The data show approximately 65,000 clones, approximately 94% seen once. Time point meaning: cycle 4 day 1 (C4D1), after more than five weeks of nivolumab. In every patient, relapse followed autologous stem cell transplantation, while exposure to brentuximab vedotin differed. This material consisted of peripheral blood mononuclear cells (PBMCs), taken before the fourth cycle of nivolumab. These receptors came from a human donor with classical Hodgkin lymphoma.

This clone has a handful of counts. CDR3 sequence reads: CASSESAGRVQPQHF. The DNA for the CDR3 is TGCGCCAGCAGTGAATCGGCAGGGCGTGTTCAGCCCCAGCATTTT. V usage is TRBV10-1 and J usage is TRBJ1-5, with TRBD1 as a possible D gene (5 bases). V was shortened by 3 bases and J by 6 bases, with 15 bases between the two germline ends. The CDR3 consists of 15 residues. Germline V gene data show CDR1 as WNHNN and CDR2 as SYGVQD (reference sequence).

The chain uses TRBV7-9 and TRBJ2-7; the D gene is possibly TRBD1 (5 bases). Germline CDR1 SEHNR, CDR2 FQNEAQ (reference sequence). V lost 5 bases and J 0 bases, leaving 17 bases between the germline ends. CDR3 size: 16 residues. CDR3 residues: CASSLPGHRSSYEQYF. CDR3 DNA sequence: TGTGCCAGCAGCCTCCCAGGGCACAGGAGCTCCTACGAGCAGTACTTC.

This clone was detected only once. V and J are TRBV5-6 and TRBJ2-1; unclear D gene. The CDR3 extends over 14 amino acids. Trimming took off 2 bases at V and 6 bases at J, with 12 bases between the two ends. In germline, CDR1 is SGHDT, CDR2 YYEEEE. The CDR3 spells CASSFLIETNEQFF. DNA of the CDR3: TGTGCCAGCAGCTTTCTGATCGAAACCAATGAGCAGTTCTTC.

The chain uses TRBV7-6 and TRBJ2-7; TRBD1 matches 9 bases. The germline CDR1 and CDR2 sequences are SGHVS and FNYEAQ. The CDR3 consists of 15 residues. V shed 5 bases and J 2 bases; nucleotides not matched to a gene: 7. CDR3 sequence: CASSHPTGGTYEQYF. The CDR3 bases are TGTGCCAGCAGCCATCCGACAGGGGGGACCTACGAGCAGTACTTC.

The chain is built from TRBV6-1 and TRBJ1-5; 7 positions agree with TRBD1. The V and J ends lost 2 bases and 7 bases, in that order; junction bases with no gene match: 8. Germline values: CDR1 MNHNS, CDR2 SASEGT. The CDR3 totals 15 residues. The chain's CDR3 is CASSESAGGGQPQHF. The CDR3 bases are TGTGCCAGCAGTGAATCGGCAGGGGGTGGCCAGCCCCAGCATTTT.

The genes are TRBV5-1 and TRBJ2-7; D might be TRBD1 (6 bases). Germline V gives CDR1 SGHRS, CDR2 YFSETQ. The V end lost 0 bases, the J end lost 0 bases, and 10 bases lay between the germline ends. This CDR3 has 15 amino acids. The CDR3 spells CASSLEQGSSYEQYF. In DNA, the CDR3 is TGCGCCAGCAGCTTGGAGCAGGGGAGCTCCTACGAGCAGTACTTC.

The chain combines TRBV28 with TRBJ2-7, with TRBD2 matching 9 bases. The CDR3 length is 16 residues. Germline V CDR1 and CDR2: MDHEN, SYDVKM. V shed 6 bases, J shed 0 bases, and the junction held 9 bases outside the gene matches. The DNA for the CDR3 is TGTGCCAGCAGGTCCCTAGGGACTAGCACCTCCTACGAGCAGTACTTC. Protein product: CASRSLGTSTSYEQYF. Filled out from reference TRBV28 and TRBJ2-7, the complete variable domain reads DVKVTQSSRYLVKRTGEKVFLECVQDMDHENMFWYRQDPGLGLRLIYFSYDVKMKEKGDIPEGYSVSREKKERFSLILESASTNQTSMYLCASRSLGTSTSYEQYFGPGTRLTVT.

The rearrangement joins TRBV30 to TRBJ2-3; 13 bases align to TRBD2. CDR3 length: 15 residues. V lost 0 bases to trimming and J lost 5 bases; unmatched junction nucleotides: 2. The germline gives CDR1 GTSNPN, CDR2 SVGIG (reference sequence). CDR3 region: CAWSVGLAGVDTQYF. The CDR3 DNA reads TGTGCCTGGAGTGTAGGACTAGCGGGAGTAGATACGCAGTATTTT.

The genes are TRBV9 and TRBJ1-1; TRBD1 aligns across 8 bases. With 8 bases clipped from V and 7 bases from J, the junction kept 10 bases outside the gene matches. Germline CDR1 is SGDLS and CDR2 is YYNGEE. The CDR3 consists of 13 residues. CDR3 loop: CARKRQGQIEAFF. The CDR3 bases are TGTGCCAGGAAAAGACAGGGGCAAATTGAAGCTTTCTTT.

The chain recombines TRBV27 with TRBJ2-7; 14 positions match TRBD2. Germline V gene data show CDR1 as MNHEY and CDR2 as SMNVEV (reference sequence). V shed 8 bases and J 5 bases; nucleotides not matched to a gene: 5. The CDR3 contains 14 residues. CDR3 coding DNA: TGTGCCAGCCGGGGACTAGCGGGAGTCCACGAGCAGTACTTC. Amino acid sequence: CASRGLAGVHEQYF.

The V gene is TRBV5-4, the J gene TRBJ2-7; D call uncertain. This CDR3 region has 12 residues. CDR1 is SGHNT and CDR2 is YYREEE in the germline V gene (reference sequence). V dropped 1 base and J dropped 7 bases, with 9 bases sitting between them. The CDR3 DNA sequence: TGTGCCAGCAGCTTGTCTAGTAGTGAGCAGTACTTC. Protein product: CASSLSSSEQYF.

This clone was recorded a few times. Written as DNA, the CDR3 is TGTGCCAGTAGTATAGGCACAGGCCAATTCGCCTACGAGCAGTACTTC. Its translation: CASSIGTGQFAYEQYF. The V call is TRBV19, the J call TRBJ2-7, with D possibly being TRBD1 (5 bases). With 1 base removed from V and 2 bases from J, the gap between germline ends came to 15 bases. Germline V gene sequence: CDR1 LNHDA, CDR2 SQIVND (reference sequence). The CDR3 spans 16 residues.

The J gene is TRBJ2-7, the V gene TRBV5-1; tentative D call: TRBD1 (6 bases). The V end was cut by 0 bases, the J end by 3 bases, with 10 bases between. The length of the CDR3 is 14 residues. Looked up from germline, CDR1 is SGHRS and CDR2 is YFSETQ. CDR3 DNA: TGCGCCAGCAGCTTGGAGGGACAAAACTACGAGCAGTACTTC. Its protein is CASSLEGQNYEQYF.

The rearrangement uses TRBV4-1 and TRBJ2-7; D perhaps matches TRBD2 (6 bases). The germline CDR1 and CDR2 sequences are MGHRA and YSYEKL. Trimming removed 1 base at V and 0 bases at J, with 13 bases between. There are 16 residues in the CDR3. The CDR3 is CASSQVFFGGSYEQYF. CDR3 coding DNA: TGCGCCAGCAGCCAAGTCTTTTTCGGGGGCTCCTACGAGCAGTACTTC.

The V and J genes are TRBV6-7 and TRBJ2-7, with D tentatively TRBD2 (5 bases). TRBV6-7 is an ORF for which the function is uncertain. The V and J ends lost 0 bases and 9 bases respectively, with 21 bases between them. CDR3 size: 16 residues. CDR3 coding DNA: TGTGCCAGCAGTTACTCCCGACTATTTACGAGTTTAGGGCAGTACTTC. Translating gives CASSYSRLFTSLGQYF.

The J gene is TRBJ2-3, the V gene TRBV13; D call uncertain. This CDR3 comprises 15 residues. Trimming removed 0 bases at V and 1 base at J, with 8 bases between. Germline CDR1 reads PRHDT; CDR2 reads FYEKMQ (reference sequence). CDR3 residues: CASSLGGWGTDTQYF. Here the CDR3 DNA reads TGTGCCAGCAGCTTAGGAGGTTGGGGCACAGATACGCAGTATTTT. The variable domain in full, completed from reference TRBV13 and TRBJ2-3, reads AAGVIQSPRHLIKEKRETATLKCYPIPRHDTVYWYQQGPGQDPQFLISFYEKMQSDKGSIPDRFSAQQFSDYHSELNMSSLELGDSALYFCASSLGGWGTDTQYFGPGTRLTVL.

This sequence joins TRBV19 and TRBJ1-1; unclear D gene. V lost 5 bases and J 0 bases, leaving 10 bases between the germline ends. The CDR3 spans 14 residues. In germline, CDR1 is LNHDA, CDR2 SQIVND (reference sequence). The CDR3 loop reads CASSYGQLNTEAFF. The CDR3 region has the DNA TGTGCCAGTAGTTATGGCCAGTTGAACACTGAAGCTTTCTTT.

J is TRBJ2-7 and V is TRBV11-2, with 9 nucleotides matching TRBD1. CDR1 SGHAT and CDR2 FQNNGV come from the germline V gene. The CDR3 covers 15 residues. V was pared by 0 bases and J by 4 bases, with 4 bases of the junction left unmatched. CDR3 sequence: CASSLETGGTYEQYF. Written as DNA, the CDR3 is TGTGCCAGCAGCTTAGAAACAGGGGGCACGTACGAGCAGTACTTC.

The V gene is TRBV25-1, the J gene TRBJ2-7; D unclear. This CDR3 region has 14 residues. Trimming took off 1 base at V and 0 bases at J, with 7 bases between the two ends. The germline V gene has CDR1 MGHDK and CDR2 SYGVNS. As DNA, the CDR3 is TGTGCCAGCAGTGAATTCTACGGCTCCTACGAGCAGTACTTC. Residues: CASSEFYGSYEQYF.

In regard to this clone: Its ends do not fully match the called genes, so a read error is possible. The rearrangement links TRBV11-2 to TRBJ1-1, with TRBD1 as a possible D gene (6 bases). Looked up from germline, CDR1 is SGHAT and CDR2 is FQNNGV. This CDR3 has 13 amino acids. This CDR3 reads CASSFGGDTEAFF. The CDR3 nucleotides are TGTGCCAGCAGCTTTGGGGGGGACACGGAAGCTTTCTTT. The full variable domain, completed using reference TRBV11-2 and TRBJ1-1, is EAGVAQSPRYKIIEKRQSVAFWCNPISGHATLYWYQQILGQGPKLLIQFQNNGVVDDSQLPKDRFSAERLKGVDSTLKIQPAKLEDSAVYLCASSFGGDTEAFFGQGTRLTVV.

V and J are TRBV4-1 and TRBJ2-1; D might be TRBD2 (6 bases). Germline CDR1 and CDR2: MGHRA and YSYEKL. V lost 4 bases and J lost 5, with 15 bases in between. CDR3 length equals 15 residues. In DNA form, the CDR3 reads TGCGCCAGCAGCCGACTAGGTCTCCAAAACAATGAGCAGTTCTTC. This sequence encodes CASSRLGLQNNEQFF.

This clone has only one observation. The genes are TRBV10-3 and TRBJ2-1; TRBD2 agrees at 13 bases. CDR3 length: 17 amino acids. Germline V lookup: CDR1 ENHRY, CDR2 SYGVKD. Trimming took 2 bases from V and 9 from J; bases not matched to a gene: 10. This CDR3 is CAISEVQGLAGTGEQFF. The CDR3 DNA reads TGTGCCATCAGTGAGGTGCAGGGACTAGCGGGAACGGGTGAGCAGTTCTTC.

This sequence joins TRBV27 and TRBJ2-5; TRBD2 might be the D (5 bases). Per germline, CDR1 MNHEY and CDR2 SMNVEV (reference sequence). CDR3 length equals 13 residues. V was clipped by 8 bases and J by 7 bases, with 17 bases between them. CDR3 DNA: TGTGCCAGCGCTGTTCGGAGGTGGGCGACCCAGTACTTC. This gives the protein CASAVRRWATQYF.

The V gene is TRBV27, the J gene TRBJ2-1; D uncertain. Germline V gene sequence: CDR1 MNHEY, CDR2 SMNVEV (reference sequence). The CDR3 covers 15 residues. Trimming stripped 10 bases from V and 4 bases from J, with 20 bases between. CDR3 sequence reads: CATRGEAWAYNEQFF. CDR3 DNA: TGTGCCACCAGAGGTGAGGCGTGGGCGTACAATGAGCAGTTCTTC.

CDR3 amino acids: CASSLDPGLGAFF. The CDR3 DNA is TGCGCCAGCAGCTTGGACCCGGGACTCGGAGCTTTCTTT. V is TRBV5-1 and J is TRBJ1-1; perhaps TRBD1 as D (5 bases). This CDR3 has 13 amino acids. Germline V gene sequence: CDR1 SGHRS, CDR2 YFSETQ. The germline V and J ends were trimmed by 0 bases and 10 bases, with 13 bases remaining between them.

This chain links TRBV28 with TRBJ2-7; 7 bases are shared with TRBD2. The germline V gene encodes CDR1 MDHEN and CDR2 SYDVKM. After removal of 5 bases from V and 5 bases from J, the junction contained 12 bases not matched to a gene. This CDR3 spans 15 amino acids. CDR3 protein: CASSGLGGYYDEQYF. DNA for the CDR3: TGTGCCAGCAGTGGACTAGGCGGCTACTACGACGAGCAGTACTTC.

The V and J genes are TRBV19 and TRBJ2-7; tentative D call: TRBD2 (5 bases). From germline, CDR1 is LNHDA and CDR2 SQIVND (reference sequence). The CDR3 is 13 amino acids. V dropped 1 base and J dropped 7 bases, with 11 bases sitting between them. CDR3 loop: CASSIGSTGEQYF. In nucleotides, the CDR3 is TGTGCCAGTAGTATAGGGTCAACGGGGGAGCAGTACTTC.

A single count supports this clone. CDR3: CASSHRGPGGQPQHF. The CDR3 bases are TGTGCCAGCAGCCACAGGGGCCCGGGGGGTCAGCCCCAGCATTTT. J is TRBJ1-5 and V is TRBV28; 7 positions match TRBD1. In germline, CDR1 is MDHEN, CDR2 SYDVKM. The CDR3 runs 15 residues. V was clipped by 6 bases and J by 6 bases; unmatched bases: 11.

The rearrangement joins TRBV5-1 to TRBJ2-2; unclear D gene. V was cut by 0 bases and J by 3 bases, with 12 bases left in between. Germline V lookup: CDR1 SGHRS, CDR2 YFSETQ. CDR3 length equals 16 residues. DNA for the CDR3: TGCGCCAGCAGCTTGGCCAGCCGATCAGACACCGGGGAGCTGTTTTTT. Protein product: CASSLASRSDTGELFF.

V gene TRBV28 combines with J gene TRBJ2-7; 8 bases map to TRBD2. The CDR3 is 15 residues long. Per germline, CDR1 MDHEN and CDR2 SYDVKM. V dropped 2 bases and J dropped 5; count of bases not matched to a gene: 8. The CDR3 sequence is CASSLIQRENNEQYF. CDR3 in DNA: TGTGCCAGCAGTTTAATACAGCGGGAGAACAACGAGCAGTACTTC. The entire variable domain, with the rest obtained from reference TRBV28 and TRBJ2-7, is as follows: DVKVTQSSRYLVKRTGEKVFLECVQDMDHENMFWYRQDPGLGLRLIYFSYDVKMKEKGDIPEGYSVSREKKERFSLILESASTNQTSMYLCASSLIQRENNEQYFGPGTRLTVT.

This clone was detected only a few times. J is TRBJ1-1 and V is TRBV20-1; no definite D call. Germline lookup yields CDR1 DFQATT and CDR2 SNEGSKA (reference sequence). Trimming removed 7 bases from V and 11 bases from J, with 11 bases in between. The CDR3 is made up of 9 amino acids. CDR3 in amino acids: CSGERPAFF. Here the CDR3 DNA reads TGCAGTGGAGAGCGTCCGGCTTTCTTT.

The rearrangement joins TRBV11-3 to TRBJ2-3; 9 bases fit TRBD2. In germline, CDR1 is SGHNT, CDR2 YENEEA. CDR3 size: 17 residues. Unmatched junction bases numbered 8, after V lost 0 bases and J lost 4 bases. The CDR3: CASSLDFIAGVPDTQYF. The CDR3 nucleotides are TGTGCCAGCAGCTTAGATTTTATAGCGGGAGTCCCAGATACGCAGTATTTT.